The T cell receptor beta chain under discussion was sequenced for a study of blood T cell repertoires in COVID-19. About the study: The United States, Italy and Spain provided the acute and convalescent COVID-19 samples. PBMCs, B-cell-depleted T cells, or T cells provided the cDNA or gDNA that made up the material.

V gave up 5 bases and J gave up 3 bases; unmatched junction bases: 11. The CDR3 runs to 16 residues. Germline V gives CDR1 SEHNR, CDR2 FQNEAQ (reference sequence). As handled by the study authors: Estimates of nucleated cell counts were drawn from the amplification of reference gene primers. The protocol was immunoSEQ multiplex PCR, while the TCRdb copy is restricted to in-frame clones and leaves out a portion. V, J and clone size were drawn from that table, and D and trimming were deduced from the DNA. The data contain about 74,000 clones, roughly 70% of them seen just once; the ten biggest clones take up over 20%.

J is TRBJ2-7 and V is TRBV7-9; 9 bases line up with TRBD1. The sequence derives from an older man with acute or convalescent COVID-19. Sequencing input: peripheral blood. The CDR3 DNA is TGTGCCAGCAGCGTTATTGGACAGGGGCGAATCTACGAGCAGTACTTC. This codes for CASSVIGQGRIYEQYF.